This T cell receptor beta chain was recorded in a study of blood T cell repertoires in COVID-19. As for the study in general: Acute-phase and convalescent COVID-19 samples originated in the United States, Italy and Spain.

The V segment lost 4 bases and the J segment 0 bases; nucleotides outside the gene matches: 2. The CDR3 is 14 residues long. Germline values: CDR1 SNHLY, CDR2 FYNNEI. Clones were read by immunoSEQ multiplex PCR, and TCRdb kept only the in-frame ones, dropping some. The data show hundreds of thousands of clones, with roughly 89% seen just once and 11% held by the top ten. This clone occurred once. This sequence joins TRBV2 and TRBJ1-1; 7 bases fit TRBD1. This receptor was taken from a woman aged 25 to 39 with COVID-19, enrolled during active disease. The sequencing sample was made of peripheral blood. The CDR3 nucleotides read TGTGCCAGCAGTGCCGGGACAGTGAACACTGAAGCTTTCTTT. Its translation is CASSAGTVNTEAFF.